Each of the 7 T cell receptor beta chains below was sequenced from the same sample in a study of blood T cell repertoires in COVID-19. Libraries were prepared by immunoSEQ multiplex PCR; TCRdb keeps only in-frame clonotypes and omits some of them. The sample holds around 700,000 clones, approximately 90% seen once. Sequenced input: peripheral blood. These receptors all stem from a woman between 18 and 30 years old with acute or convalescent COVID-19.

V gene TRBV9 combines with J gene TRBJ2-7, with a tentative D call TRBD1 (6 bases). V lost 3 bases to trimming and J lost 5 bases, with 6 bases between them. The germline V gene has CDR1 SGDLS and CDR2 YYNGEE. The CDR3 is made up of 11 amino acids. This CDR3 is CASSEGDEQYF. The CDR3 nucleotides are TGTGCCAGCAGCGAGGGGGACGAGCAGTACTTC.

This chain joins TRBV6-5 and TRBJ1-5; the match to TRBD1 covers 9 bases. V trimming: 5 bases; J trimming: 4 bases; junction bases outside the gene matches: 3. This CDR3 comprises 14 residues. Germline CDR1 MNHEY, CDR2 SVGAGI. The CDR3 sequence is CASSRTGDNQPQHF. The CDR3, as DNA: TGTGCCAGCAGTCGGACAGGGGATAATCAGCCCCAGCATTTT.

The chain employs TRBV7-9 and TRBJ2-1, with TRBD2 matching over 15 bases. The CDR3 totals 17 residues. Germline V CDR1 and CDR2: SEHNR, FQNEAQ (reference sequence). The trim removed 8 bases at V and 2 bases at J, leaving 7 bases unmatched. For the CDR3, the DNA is TGTGCCAGCCAAGGACTAGCGGGGGGGCCGACCTACAATGAGCAGTTCTTC. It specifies CASQGLAGGPTYNEQFF.

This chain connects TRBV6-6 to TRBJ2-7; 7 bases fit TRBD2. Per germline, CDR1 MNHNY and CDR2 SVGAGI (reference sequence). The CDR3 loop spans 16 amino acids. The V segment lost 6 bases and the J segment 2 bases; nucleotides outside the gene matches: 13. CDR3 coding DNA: TGTGCCAGCAGCCATGGGGTCCAGCGGGGTACCTACGAGCAGTACTTC. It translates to CASSHGVQRGTYEQYF.

The CDR3 here is CASSLDRGSAEAFF. DNA for the CDR3: TGTGCCAGCAGCCTTGACAGGGGATCCGCTGAAGCTTTCTTT. V gene TRBV6-2 or TRBV6-3 combines with J gene TRBJ1-1; TRBD1 aligns across 8 bases. Germline V lookup: CDR1 MNHEY, CDR2 SVGEGT. With V trimmed by 6 bases and J by 6 bases, 9 bases remained unmatched. This CDR3 spans 14 amino acids.

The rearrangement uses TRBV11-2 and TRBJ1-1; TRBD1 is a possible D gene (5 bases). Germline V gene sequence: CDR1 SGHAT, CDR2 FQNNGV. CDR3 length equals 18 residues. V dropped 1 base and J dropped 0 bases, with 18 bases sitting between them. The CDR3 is CASSLGGLGFRVNTEAFF. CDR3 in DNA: TGTGCCAGCAGCTTAGGGGGCCTAGGCTTTCGAGTGAACACTGAAGCTTTCTTT.

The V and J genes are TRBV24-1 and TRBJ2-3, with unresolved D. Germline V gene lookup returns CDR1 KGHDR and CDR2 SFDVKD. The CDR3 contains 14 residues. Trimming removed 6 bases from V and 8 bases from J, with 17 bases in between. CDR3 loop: CATSPIGVGSTQYF. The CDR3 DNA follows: TGTGCCACCAGTCCCATAGGAGTAGGTAGTACGCAGTATTTT.